This T cell receptor beta chain was retrieved from a study of T cell responses to AZD1222 COVID-19 vaccine. The germline V gene encodes CDR1 SGHTA and CDR2 FQGTGA. The CDR3 loop spans 15 amino acids. V was clipped by 6 bases and J by 6 bases; unmatched bases: 7. Of note for this clone: Its target is not known.

Study findings and constraints: In a largely white British group with more females than males, clonal diversity was possibly underestimated. Sampling captured repertoires only after the peak T cell response. Only five to seven AZD1222 recipients were seropositive at baseline.

This table comes from immunoSEQ multiplex PCR, and its TCRdb copy is limited to in-frame clones, with some not included. The repertoire holds 150,000 or so clones, with roughly nine tenths as singletons. Sequencing was performed on peripheral blood, taken 28 days after the second AZD1222 dose. This chain connects TRBV7-3 to TRBJ1-6; 8 bases match TRBD1. The sequence came from an adult who received the AZD1222 COVID-19 vaccine. CDR3 bases: TGTGCCAGCAGTAAGGACAGGGCCCCTAATTCACCCCTCCACTTT. It codes for CASSKDRAPNSPLHF.